The following is a T cell receptor (beta chain) sequence with its context. This clone appeared a few times. Its antigen remains unidentified. No per-base quality is available; no much larger clone lies one base away. This sample was included in a study of PD-1 blockade in classical Hodgkin lymphoma (dated by TCRdb to 2020 to 2022). At the level of the whole study: Nivolumab dosing was 3 mg/kg intravenously every 2 weeks, continuing until either disease progression or unacceptable toxicity. The study used CyTOF and TCR beta sequencing to define a peripheral blood immune signature of response to PD-1 blockade in classical Hodgkin lymphoma. Findings and caveats that apply to the study as a whole: CD4+ but not CD8+ TCR diversity rose significantly by C4D1 (p=0.0027 vs p=0.16), most apparent in complete responders (p=0.02). Baseline TCR diversity was reported to be lower in newly diagnosed patients than in healthy donors, and even lower in relapsed/refractory patients. Trial patients achieving complete response had baseline diversity similar to newly diagnosed patients, whereas partial responders and progressors had significantly lower diversity. Diversity was lower in patients who began nivolumab less than 1 year after ASCT, so these patients were left out of later analyses to avoid confounding by immune reconstitution. The study was limited to a single clinical trial cohort, and causes of repertoire differences, possibly disease activity or prior therapy, remained undefined.

From the cysteine up to the phenylalanine, the CDR3 has a length of 16 residues. The DNA shown is the 48-base CDR3, in frame from base 1. Trimming removed 5 bases from V and 8 bases from J, leaving 22 bases between the germline ends. CDR1 is given as SGHNT and CDR2 as YENEEA, both from the germline V gene. The Qiagen DNeasy kit was used to extract genomic DNA from unsorted PBMCs and from the negatively selected CD4+ and CD8+ fractions. TCR beta CDR3 regions were amplified by immunoSEQ multiplex PCR using primers annealing to V and J segments. Amplification bias was minimized using a synthetic immune receptor repertoire, and residual bias was removed computationally after sequencing. Per the original workflow: Custom Python scripts were used to quantify repertoire diversity as the Shannon entropy index. The unsorted, CD4+ and CD8+ repertoires were each analyzed separately, with the exception of combined analyses, where CD4+ and CD8+ sequences were merged in silico. Clonal expansion was defined as a frequency increase of at least 2-fold after treatment compared with C1D1, and clones undetected at baseline were assigned a pseudocount of 0.5. Singleton clones were defined as clones with 0 or 1 copy at C1D1, and non-singleton clones were defined as clones with 2 or more copies. Clones expanded in unsorted samples were labelled as CD4+, CD8+ or unknown by matching protein sequences in sorted samples from the same patient. Wilcoxon tests on paired samples were used to test changes in diversity from C1D1 to C4D1. As stored in TCRdb, this immuneACCESS dataset retains in-frame rearrangements with V and J assigned. A fraction of the clones does not appear; measured against another copy, unresolved V genes explain less than half of the discrepancy, and the remainder lacks a known reason. V and J calls and clone size come straight from that table; D and trimming were deduced from the DNA. The sample table records 25,000 to 35,000 clones; roughly two thirds of these occur just once. Of the sample, around 15% falls within the top ten clones.

The time point label corresponds to: cycle 2 day 1 (C2D1) of nivolumab. Relapse after autologous stem cell transplantation had occurred in all trial patients, and cohorts A, B and C were distinguished by prior brentuximab vedotin exposure. The trial cohort was composed of some 57 patients with relapsed/refractory classical Hodgkin lymphoma, for whom complete response, partial response or progressive disease was recorded as best overall response. In the multi-cohort phase II CheckMate 205 trial, trial patients received single-agent nivolumab. An independent review committee assessed best overall response by applying the 2007 International Working Group response criteria. Trial PBMCs were collected just before the start of nivolumab (C1D1) and during therapy at cycle 2 day 1 and cycle 4 day 1. Peripheral blood was collected in 8 mL Vacutainer Cell Preparation Tubes, from which PBMCs were isolated by centrifugation and then cryopreserved.

This clonotype was sampled from a human donor with classical Hodgkin lymphoma. In this chain, TRBV11-3 is recombined with TRBJ2-1, with a weak D call of TRBD2 (6 bases match). Sample: peripheral blood mononuclear cells (PBMCs), taken before the second cycle of nivolumab. The encoded CDR3 is CASSPPEGSAYDEQFF. The DNA sequence follows: TGTGCCAGCAGCCCCCCGGAGGGTTCGGCTTATGATGAGCAGTTCTTC.